The 21 T cell receptor beta chains given below trace back to one sample, sequenced in a study of T-cell reconstitution after alpha-beta-depleted transplantation in children. Unique molecular identifiers were incorporated into the prepared TCRbeta library. TCRdb redid the calling of the PCR reads with MiXCR, one entry per CDR3 protein. The sample contains fewer than 550,000 distinct CDR3 sequences, about a tenth of which appear only once. The source material was PBMCs from the stem cell graft donor, sampled from the stem cell graft. The source of these receptors is a human donor who donated a stem cell graft to a child with acute myeloid leukemia.

This clonotype was picked up a small number of times. The chain combines TRBV13 with TRBJ1-1; 9 nucleotides align to TRBD1. Losses at the gene ends were 5 bases for V and 0 bases for J; bases not matched to a gene: 13. Germline values: CDR1 PRHDT, CDR2 FYEKMQ (reference sequence). The CDR3 covers 18 residues. The CDR3 is CASSRTTGGSIVNTEAFF. CDR3 nucleotide sequence: TGTGCCAGCAGCCGCACCACAGGGGGCTCGATTGTGAACACTGAAGCTTTCTTT.

The V and J genes are TRBV29-1 and TRBJ2-5, with a possible D match to TRBD1 (6 bases). The germline V and J ends were trimmed by 5 bases and 1 base, with 14 bases remaining between them. From germline, CDR1 is SQVTM and CDR2 ANQGSEA. CDR3 size: 14 residues. The CDR3, as DNA: TGCAGCGTTATCCCCCTGGACAGCCAAGAGACCCAGTACTTC. Amino acids: CSVIPLDSQETQYF.

The CDR3 region has the DNA TGTGCCAGCAGCTTTCTGGGTAACAATCAGCCCCAGCATTTT. Encoded protein: CASSFLGNNQPQHF. The V call is TRBV7-2, the J call TRBJ1-5, with D unresolved. Looked up from germline, CDR1 is SGHTA and CDR2 is FQGNSA. Trimming took 3 bases from V and 3 from J, leaving 9 bases between them. CDR3 length equals 14 residues.

On this clonotype itself: The junction does not match germline at one end; this may be a read error. V is TRBV20-1 and J is TRBJ2-1, with 10 bases lining up with TRBD2. Per germline, CDR1 DFQATT and CDR2 SNEGSKA (reference sequence). The CDR3 spans 17 residues. CDR3 DNA sequence: TGCTGTGCTAGAGGAGATCAGCGGGAGGGCTCCTACAATGAGCAGTTCTTC. It yields the protein CCARGDQREGSYNEQFF.

The genes are TRBV11-1 and TRBJ2-1, with TRBD2 matching 8 bases. Germline V gene lookup returns CDR1 SGHAT and CDR2 FQDESV (reference sequence). With V trimmed by 4 bases and J by 9 bases, 11 bases remained unmatched. The CDR3 runs 15 residues. Written as DNA, the CDR3 is TGTGCCAGCAGCTCACTCGGACTAGCTTCTTGTGAGCAGTTCTTC. Protein: CASSSLGLASCEQFF.

The chain has TRBV15 and TRBJ1-1, with no clear D. Germline V gives CDR1 LNHNV, CDR2 YYDKDF (reference sequence). This CDR3 is 13 amino acids long. Trimming cost V 0 bases and J 8 bases, with 10 bases left between them. For the CDR3, the DNA is TGTGCCACCAGCAGAGATAGTACGGAGGAAGCTTTCTTT. This gives the protein CATSRDSTEEAFF.

V is TRBV4-1 and J is TRBJ2-7, with 11 bases aligning to TRBD2. The germline CDR1 and CDR2 sequences are MGHRA and YSYEKL. J was trimmed by 7 bases and V by 1 base; bases with no gene match: 6. The CDR3 spans 15 residues. The CDR3 loop reads CASSQVELAGVEQYF. The CDR3 coding sequence is TGCGCCAGCAGCCAAGTGGAACTAGCGGGAGTTGAGCAGTACTTC.

This sequence joins TRBV11-2 and TRBJ2-7; 11 bases fit TRBD2. The germline V gene has CDR1 SGHAT and CDR2 FQNNGV. This CDR3 region has 18 residues. The J segment lost 7 bases and the V segment lost 5 bases, leaving 19 bases of the junction unmatched. The CDR3 region is CASSPGTSGTYYLREQYF. CDR3 sequence (DNA): TGTGCCAGCAGCCCTGGGACTAGCGGAACCTACTACCTACGGGAGCAGTACTTC. The full variable domain, with the rest looked up from reference TRBV11-2 and TRBJ2-7, is EAGVAQSPRYKIIEKRQSVAFWCNPISGHATLYWYQQILGQGPKLLIQFQNNGVVDDSQLPKDRFSAERLKGVDSTLKIQPAKLEDSAVYLCASSPGTSGTYYLREQYFGPGTRLTVT.

This clonotype was found many times. The chain links TRBV29-1 to TRBJ2-3; 7 positions agree with TRBD2. This CDR3 comprises 13 residues. Germline V gene sequence: CDR1 SQVTM, CDR2 ANQGSEA. The V and J ends lost 8 bases and 4 bases, in that order; junction bases with no gene match: 9. The CDR3: CSLRDYLADTQYF. CDR3 in DNA: TGCAGCCTCCGGGACTATCTCGCAGATACGCAGTATTTT.

The V call is TRBV18, the J call TRBJ1-1; D is ambiguous. With 8 bases removed from V and 0 bases from J, the gap between germline ends came to 10 bases. The CDR3 is 13 amino acids. Germline loops: CDR1 KGHSH, CDR2 LQKENI. In DNA form, the CDR3 reads TGTGCCAGCGAAGACCGCATGAACACTGAAGCTTTCTTT. Its protein product is CASEDRMNTEAFF.

Many counts were recorded for this clonotype. This chain uses TRBV6-5 with TRBJ1-1, with D maybe TRBD1 (5 bases). This CDR3 comprises 14 residues. V lost 2 bases to trimming and J lost 3 bases, with 10 bases between them. The V gene's germline CDR1 is MNHEY and CDR2 SVGAGI. CDR3: CASSYAGRDTEAFF. DNA for the CDR3: TGTGCCAGCAGTTACGCAGGGCGTGACACTGAAGCTTTCTTT.

There are a few counts of this clonotype. The rearrangement joins TRBV7-8 to TRBJ1-1; maybe TRBD1 (5 bases). The CDR3 is made up of 14 amino acids. Germline lookup yields CDR1 SGHVS and CDR2 FQNEAQ. With 1 base removed from V and 7 bases from J, the gap between germline ends came to 13 bases. CDR3: CASSLERDLIEAFF. CDR3 DNA: TGTGCCAGCAGCTTAGAGAGGGACCTCATTGAAGCTTTCTTT.

This clonotype turned up a few times. The chain links TRBV5-1 to TRBJ2-7, with TRBD1 matching over 9 bases. The CDR3 runs 14 residues. From germline, CDR1 is SGHRS and CDR2 YFSETQ. V was pared by 5 bases and J by 9 bases, with 12 bases of the junction left unmatched. CDR3 amino acids: CASSTGTGNSVQYV. In nucleotides, the CDR3 is TGCGCCAGCAGTACCGGGACAGGGAATTCCGTGCAGTACGTC.

This chain uses TRBV7-2 with TRBJ1-2; 7 positions agree with TRBD1. V lost 5 bases to trimming and J lost 4 bases; unmatched junction nucleotides: 10. This CDR3 spans 15 amino acids. The V gene's germline CDR1 is SGHTA and CDR2 FQGNSA. Written as DNA, the CDR3 is TGTGCCAGCAGCACAGGACAGGCGACTACCTATGGCTACACCTTC. Translated: CASSTGQATTYGYTF.

This chain joins TRBV6-6 and TRBJ1-5; D unresolved. The length of the CDR3 is 12 residues. Germline V gene lookup returns CDR1 MNHNY and CDR2 SVGAGI (reference sequence). The V end was cut by 5 bases, the J end by 7 bases, with 9 bases between. The CDR3 DNA reads TGTGCCAGCAGTCTCCCAGAACAGCCCCAGCATTTT. The encoded protein is CASSLPEQPQHF.

The chain employs TRBV5-1 and TRBJ2-7; TRBD1 agrees at 9 bases. CDR3 length: 14 residues. Germline-derived CDR1 and CDR2 are SGHRS and YFSETQ. The CDR3 region is CASSSTGGSHEQYV. For the CDR3, the DNA is TGCGCCAGCAGCTCAACAGGGGGCTCCCACGAGCAGTACGTC.

This chain joins TRBV12-3 or TRBV12-4 and TRBJ2-1; 9 nucleotides match TRBD2. J gave up 0 bases and V 4 bases, and 10 bases lay outside the gene matches. The CDR3 length is 18 residues. The chain's CDR3 is CASSSTSGSLRSYNEQFF. The CDR3 bases are TGTGCCAGCAGTTCTACTAGCGGGTCCCTACGCTCCTACAATGAGCAGTTCTTC.

This clonotype was recorded a few times. The gene calls are TRBV11-2 and TRBJ2-1; 15 bases line up with TRBD2. Germline lookup yields CDR1 SGHAT and CDR2 FQNNGV. V lost 2 bases and J lost 15; bases outside the gene matches: 8. The CDR3 has 15 amino acids. CDR3 coding DNA: TGTGCCAGCAGCTTACCGGGACTAGCGGGGGGTGCCGGGTTCTTC. Protein product: CASSLPGLAGGAGFF.

This clonotype was seen only a few times. The genes are TRBV7-2 and TRBJ2-7; possibly TRBD2 for D (6 bases). CDR1 and CDR2 (germline): SGHTA, FQGNSA. This CDR3 is built from 15 residues. Between the trimmed V and J ends, which lost 2 bases and 1 base, there was a span of 12 bases. CDR3 DNA: TGTGCCAGCAGCTTATGGCGGGGCCCATCCTACGAGCAGTACTTC. Protein sequence: CASSLWRGPSYEQYF.

The gene calls are TRBV5-4 and TRBJ2-5; possible D gene TRBD2, 6 bases. The V end lost 4 bases, the J end lost 0 bases, and 16 bases lay between the germline ends. The CDR3 is made up of 16 amino acids. Germline V gene sequence: CDR1 SGHNT, CDR2 YYREEE (reference sequence). DNA of the CDR3: TGTGCCAGCAGCCACGGGGACTCGGGGAACCAAGAGACCCAGTACTTC. Protein product: CASSHGDSGNQETQYF.

This clonotype has only a few counts. This chain uses TRBV20-1 with TRBJ1-5, with TRBD1 as a possible D gene (6 bases). The CDR3 spans 12 residues. With 8 bases removed from V and 1 base from J, the gap between germline ends came to 9 bases. The germline V gene has CDR1 DFQATT and CDR2 SNEGSKA (reference sequence). This chain's CDR3 is CSTGLSNQPQHF. DNA for the CDR3: TGCAGTACAGGGTTAAGCAATCAGCCCCAGCATTTT.